These T cell receptor beta chains were read from a single sample in a study of blood T cell repertoires in COVID-19. Clones were sequenced by immunoSEQ multiplex PCR, and TCRdb holds only the in-frame ones, with some missing. The sample lists about 430,000 clones; 70% to 90% were seen once. The source material was PBMCs or T cells enriched from blood (not recorded which). These TCRs come from a woman aged 18-30 years who had been exposed to COVID-19. Each CDR3 is given with its conserved first and last residue. Fields, in order: J gene, D gene, clone size, V gene, CDR3 protein, CDR3 DNA. The D gene is left open where the match is weak. The size of a clone is reported for some rows only, either as once, few or many, or as a class for expanded clones.

>TRBJ1-1|TRBD1|NA|TRBV19
CASSPGFEGWTGANTEAFF
TGTGCCAGTAGTCCCGGATTTGAGGGTTGGACAGGGGCTAACACTGAAGCTTTCTTT
>TRBJ2-5|TRBD2|NA|TRBV3-1/TRBV3-2
CASSLRASGGQETQYF
TGTGCCAGCAGCCTAAGGGCTTCGGGAGGGCAAGAGACCCAGTACTTC
>TRBJ2-7|TRBD1|few|TRBV4-1
CASSPGQGALHEQYF
TGCGCCAGCAGCCCAGGACAGGGGGCTTTACACGAGCAGTACTTC
>TRBJ2-1|TRBD2|NA|TRBV4-1
CASSGTSGYNEQFF
TGCGCCAGCTCCGGGACTAGCGGTTACAATGAGCAGTTCTTC
>TRBJ2-5|NA|few|TRBV6-5
CASLSGETQYF
TGTGCCAGCCTTAGCGGAGAGACCCAGTACTTC
>TRBJ2-1|NA|NA|TRBV2
CASKDSVSYNEQFF
TGTGCCAGCAAGGACAGTGTGTCCTACAATGAGCAGTTCTTC
>TRBJ1-1|TRBD1|few|TRBV7-8
CASSSRPGQMNTEAFF
TGTGCCAGCAGCTCTCGTCCGGGACAGATGAACACTGAAGCTTTCTTT
>TRBJ2-3|NA|once|TRBV30
CAWSPGDADTQYF
TGTGCCTGGAGCCCAGGGGACGCAGATACGCAGTATTTT
>TRBJ1-1|NA|NA|TRBV19
CASRSTGNTEAFF
TGTGCCAGTAGAAGTACAGGGAACACTGAAGCTTTCTTT
>TRBJ1-2|TRBD1|NA|TRBV11-2
CASSSLKRQGNYGYTF
TGTGCCAGCAGCTCCCTTAAAAGACAGGGGAACTATGGCTACACCTTC
>TRBJ1-2|TRBD1|NA|TRBV7-3
CASSWTGLDREGYTF
TGTGCCAGCAGCTGGACAGGGCTTGATCGGGAGGGCTACACCTTC
>TRBJ1-5|NA|few|TRBV4-2
CASSQDGGDQPQHF
TGTGCCAGCAGCCAAGATGGTGGAGATCAGCCCCAGCATTTT
>TRBJ1-6|NA|NA|TRBV2
CASPATSGNSPLHF
TGTGCCAGCCCCGCAACGTCGGGGAATTCACCCCTCCACTTT
>TRBJ1-2|NA|NA|TRBV20-1
CSAATDYGYTF
TGCAGTGCCGCGACAGATTATGGCTACACCTTC
>TRBJ2-7|NA|NA|TRBV5-1
CASSLASQGGSYEQYF
TGCGCCAGCAGCTTGGCGTCGCAGGGCGGTTCCTACGAGCAGTACTTC
>TRBJ1-2|TRBD1|NA|TRBV18
CASSPLDRPISGGYTF
TGTGCCAGCTCACCCCTGGACAGGCCGATAAGCGGTGGCTACACCTTC
>TRBJ2-2|NA|NA|TRBV5-1
CASSLAASVATGELFF
TGCGCCAGCAGCTTGGCAGCTAGCGTCGCCACCGGGGAGCTGTTTTTT
>TRBJ2-2|TRBD1|NA|TRBV15
CATSPHRQGVTGELFF
TGTGCCACCAGCCCCCACCGGCAGGGGGTTACCGGGGAGCTGTTTTTT
>TRBJ1-1|NA|NA|TRBV5-1
CASSLTQGPEAFF
TGCGCCAGCAGCTTGACGCAGGGGCCAGAAGCTTTCTTT
>TRBJ1-4|NA|few|TRBV7-2
CASSLNSGGMWKLFF
TGTGCCAGCAGCTTAAATTCGGGGGGCATGTGGAAACTGTTTTTT
>TRBJ2-7|NA|NA|TRBV19
CASADRSYEQYF
TGTGCCAGTGCAGACAGATCCTACGAGCAGTACTTC
>TRBJ1-2|NA|NA|TRBV18
CASSPGSEGGWRGYTF
TGTGCCAGCTCACCAGGGTCGGAAGGGGGTTGGCGAGGCTACACCTTC
>TRBJ1-4|NA|NA|TRBV9
CASSLSGTNEKLFF
TGTGCCAGCAGCCTCTCGGGAACTAATGAAAAACTGTTTTTT
>TRBJ2-7|NA|once|TRBV18
CASSPRGGYEQYF
TGTGCCAGCTCACCACGGGGAGGCTACGAGCAGTACTTC
>TRBJ2-7|NA|NA|TRBV19
CASSPKGGSYEQYF
TGTGCCAGTAGTCCTAAGGGGGGGTCCTACGAGCAGTACTTC
>TRBJ2-1|TRBD2|NA|TRBV27
CASSLSGLAGPNEQFF
TGTGCCAGCAGTTTATCAGGACTAGCGGGACCCAATGAGCAGTTCTTC
>TRBJ2-1|NA|NA|TRBV29-1
CSVTGTNYNEQFF
TGCAGCGTCACCGGGACAAACTACAATGAGCAGTTCTTC
>TRBJ1-5|NA|NA|TRBV7-8
CASSPYGAMTGDRGNQPQHF
TGTGCCAGCAGCCCGTACGGTGCCATGACGGGGGATCGGGGCAATCAGCCCCAGCATTTT
>TRBJ1-1|TRBD1|NA|TRBV28
CASSAGQGDTEAFF
TGTGCCAGCAGTGCCGGACAGGGGGACACTGAAGCTTTCTTT
>TRBJ1-1|NA|NA|TRBV27
CASSLMVRGKNTEAFF
TGTGCCAGCAGTTTAATGGTACGGGGGAAGAACACTGAAGCTTTCTTT
>TRBJ1-4|NA|NA|TRBV4-3
CASSQGRDIGEKLFF
TGCGCCAGCAGCCAAGGCAGGGACATTGGTGAAAAACTGTTTTTT
>TRBJ1-6|NA|NA|TRBV7-9
CASSSDRFNSPLHF
TGTGCCAGCAGCTCGGACAGATTTAATTCACCCCTCCACTTT
>TRBJ2-7|TRBD2|NA|TRBV11-2
CASSLSGSYEQYF
TGTGCCAGCAGCCTCAGCGGGAGCTACGAGCAGTACTTC
>TRBJ1-6|NA|NA|TRBV5-5
CASSRQAAGNSPLHF
TGTGCCAGCAGCCGACAGGCGGCGGGTAATTCACCCCTCCACTTT
>TRBJ2-7|TRBD1|NA|TRBV14
CASSLGQAQGPSSYEQYF
TGTGCCAGCAGCCTTGGACAGGCCCAGGGGCCAAGCTCCTACGAGCAGTACTTC
>TRBJ1-2|NA|NA|TRBV5-4
CASSLYQVTPNGYTF
TGTGCCAGCAGCTTGTATCAGGTGACCCCCAATGGCTACACCTTC
>TRBJ2-3|NA|NA|TRBV27
CASSPGPPGDTQYF
TGTGCCAGCAGTCCTGGCCCCCCGGGAGATACGCAGTATTTT
>TRBJ2-7|TRBD1|NA|TRBV18
CASSFVGQGNEQYF
TGTGCCAGCTCATTTGTTGGACAGGGTAACGAGCAGTACTTC
>TRBJ2-2|NA|NA|TRBV7-9
CASSSDREGGELFF
TGTGCCAGCAGCTCGGACAGGGAGGGCGGGGAGCTGTTTTTT
>TRBJ2-1|NA|NA|TRBV9
CASSRYGNEQFF
TGTGCCAGCAGCCGTTACGGCAATGAGCAGTTCTTC
>TRBJ2-2|TRBD1|NA|TRBV7-3
CASGRRQGATTGELFF
TGTGCCAGCGGAAGAAGGCAGGGGGCTACCACCGGGGAGCTGTTTTTT
>TRBJ1-3|NA|NA|TRBV25-1
CASSESWTAASGNTIYF
TGTGCCAGCAGTGAATCATGGACAGCCGCCTCTGGAAACACCATATATTTT
>TRBJ2-7|TRBD1|NA|TRBV6-5
CASSQRQGDSYEQYF
TGTGCCAGCAGTCAGCGACAGGGGGATTCCTACGAGCAGTACTTC
>TRBJ1-2|NA|NA|TRBV11-2
CASSLYVASYGYTF
TGTGCCAGCAGCTTATACGTGGCATCCTATGGCTACACCTTC
>TRBJ1-1|NA|NA|TRBV10-1
CASSETPGGEAFF
TGCGCCAGCAGTGAAACGCCCGGGGGTGAAGCTTTCTTT
>TRBJ2-1|NA|once|TRBV11-2
CASSSYTRSSYNEQFF
TGTGCCAGCAGCTCGTACACCAGAAGCTCCTACAATGAGCAGTTCTTC
>TRBJ1-6|NA|NA|TRBV19
CASSPRQESSPLHF
TGTGCCAGTAGTCCCCGACAGGAAAGCTCACCCCTCCACTTT